These T cell receptor beta chains were read from a single sample in a study of blood T cell repertoires in COVID-19. The data were produced by immunoSEQ multiplex PCR, yet TCRdb's version contains in-frame clones alone and is incomplete. This sample has 250,000 to 350,000 clones, with roughly 90% found just once. The sequencing sample was made of PBMCs or T cells enriched from blood (not recorded which). The receptors here all came from a woman aged 50 to 60 who had been exposed to COVID-19. Both conserved end residues are part of each CDR3. D genes are given only for firm matches.

TRBV5-1,TRBJ1-1,TRBD1,16,TGCGCCAGCAGCTTGGGACAGGGGAAGGGGAACACTGAAGCTTTCTTT,CASSLGQGKGNTEAFF
TRBV11-2,TRBJ2-7,.,13,TGTGCCAGCAGCCTCTACTTAGAGCGCGAGCAGTACTTC,CASSLYLEREQYF
TRBV30,TRBJ1-2,.,12,TGTGCCTGGGAAATCGGGGGCTATGGCTACACCTTC,CAWEIGGYGYTF
TRBV4-1,TRBJ2-5,TRBD1,17,TGCGCCAGCAGCCATCCCCCGGGACAGGGGCAAGTGGAGACCCAGTACTTC,CASSHPPGQGQVETQYF
TRBV7-2,TRBJ2-3,TRBD2,13,TGTGCCAGCAGGCGGGGGGGGCTTGATACGCAGTATTTT,CASRRGGLDTQYF
TRBV29-1,TRBJ1-1,.,14,TGCAGCGTTGAAGATCTCCAGATGAACACTGAAGCTTTCTTT,CSVEDLQMNTEAFF
TRBV6-4,TRBJ2-1,TRBD2,15,TGTGCCAGCTCCCATAGCGGGGAGTCCTACAATGAGCAGTTCTTC,CASSHSGESYNEQFF
TRBV25-1,TRBJ1-1,TRBD1,15,TGTGCCAGCAGGGGACAGGGGGCGATGGGCACTGAAGCTTTCTTT,CASRGQGAMGTEAFF
TRBV5-4,TRBJ1-6,.,14,TGTGCCAGCAGCTTGACGGTTTATAATTCACCCCTCCACTTT,CASSLTVYNSPLHF
TRBV6-5,TRBJ1-1,TRBD1,14,TGTGCCAGCAGACAGACAGGGCGGGGCACTGAAGCTTTCTTT,CASRQTGRGTEAFF
TRBV10-3,TRBJ2-7,TRBD1,15,TGTGCCATCAGTGGTGGGGCAGGGGGCGCCTACGAGCAGTACTTC,CAISGGAGGAYEQYF
TRBV7-9,TRBJ2-7,TRBD1,14,TGTGCCAGCAGCAATCGGGACAGCACCAACGAGCAGTACTTC,CASSNRDSTNEQYF
TRBV5-1,TRBJ1-4,.,14,TGCGCCAGCAGCCAGCAGGGAATCAATGAAAAACTGTTTTTT,CASSQQGINEKLFF
TRBV9,TRBJ1-2,.,13,TGTGCCAGCAGCGGGGGACTACCGGGAGGCTACACCTTC,CASSGGLPGGYTF
TRBV5-1,TRBJ1-3,.,15,TGCGCCAGCAGCCCCCCGGTGAGCTCTGGAAACACCATATATTTT,CASSPPVSSGNTIYF
TRBV6-5,TRBJ2-1,.,12,TGTGCCAGCAGTTACGACAGCAATGAGCAGTTCTTC,CASSYDSNEQFF
TRBV5-1,TRBJ2-3,.,16,TGCGCCAGCAGCCCCGGGACTTTTTTCCACAGATCTGCGCAGTATTTT,CASSPGTFFHRSAQYF